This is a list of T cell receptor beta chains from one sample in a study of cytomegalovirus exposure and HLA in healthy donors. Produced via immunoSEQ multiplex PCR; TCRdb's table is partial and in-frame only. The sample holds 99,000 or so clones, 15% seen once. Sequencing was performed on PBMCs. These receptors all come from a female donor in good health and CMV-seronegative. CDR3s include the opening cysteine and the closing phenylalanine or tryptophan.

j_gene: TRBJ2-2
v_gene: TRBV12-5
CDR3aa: CASGPGGGSRYIGELFF

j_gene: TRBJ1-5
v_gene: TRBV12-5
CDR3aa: CASGLQDRGQWPQHF

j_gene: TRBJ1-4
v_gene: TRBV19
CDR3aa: CASNDATGRGEKLFF

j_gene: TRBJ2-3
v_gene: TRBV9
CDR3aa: CASSGISGGADTQYF

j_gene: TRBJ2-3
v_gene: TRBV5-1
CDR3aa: CASSLARGSADTQYF

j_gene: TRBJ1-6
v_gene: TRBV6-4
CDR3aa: CASSETGVNSPLHF

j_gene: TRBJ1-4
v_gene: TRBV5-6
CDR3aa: CASSLTTGPNEKLFF

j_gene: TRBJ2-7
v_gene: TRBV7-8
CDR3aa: CASSLAPPSSEQYF

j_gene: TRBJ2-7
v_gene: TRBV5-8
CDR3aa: CASTRTGSYEQYF

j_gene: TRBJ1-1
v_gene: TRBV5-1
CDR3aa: CASSLRDRLEAFF

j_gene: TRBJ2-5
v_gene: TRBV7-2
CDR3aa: CASSLERRGGQETQYF

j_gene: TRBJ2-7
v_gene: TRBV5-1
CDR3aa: CASSSGTNPYEQYF